The 10 T cell receptor beta chains below come from one sample, sequenced in a study of T cells in Graves' hyperthyroidism and ophthalmopathy (dated by TCRdb to 2018 to 2020). The method was multiplex PCR. Sequencing took place on an Illumina HiSeq 2000. TCR beta CDR3 regions were amplified from RNA transcripts. The first round of RT-PCR for the TCR CDR3 was performed with the HTBI primer set and the Qiagen OneStep RT-PCR kit. TCRdb reworked the public reads: Q25 trimming with fastp, MiXCR clone assembly, productive beta chains retained. Each entry is one CDR3 protein sequence, shown with its most common DNA and genes. The sample data list 550,000 to 700,000 distinct CDR3 sequences, and around 45% of these were observed just once. The ten largest clones represent 15% to 20% of the sample. Sequenced input: peripheral blood or thyroid tissue (not recorded which). These receptors were obtained from an adult woman with Graves' disease, either hyperthyroidism or ophthalmopathy (not recorded which).

This rearrangement joins TRBV7-9 to TRBJ1-1, with 8 bases lining up with TRBD1. J was trimmed by 4 bases and V by 1 base; bases with no gene match: 5. The CDR3 is 15 residues long. From germline, CDR1 is SEHNR and CDR2 FQNEAQ (reference sequence). The CDR3 nucleotides read TGTGCCAGCAGCTTAGGGGCAGGGGGCATCACTGAAGCTTTCTTT. Translating it yields CASSLGAGGITEAFF.

In its sample, this clonotype was seen once. This chain links TRBV5-1 with TRBJ2-7, with a weak D call TRBD1 (5 bases). The CDR3 is 13 amino acids. CDR1 and CDR2 from the germline V gene are SGHRS and YFSETQ. V lost 4 bases to trimming and J lost 6 bases, with 14 bases between them. Here the CDR3 reads CASSNPQDGEQYF. The CDR3, as DNA: TGCGCCAGCAGCAACCCACAGGACGGCGAGCAGTACTTC.

The genes are TRBV24-1 and TRBJ2-5; 9 nucleotides agree with TRBD2. V lost 5 bases and J lost 1; bases outside the gene matches: 4. In germline, CDR1 is KGHDR, CDR2 SFDVKD. The CDR3 loop spans 15 amino acids. CDR3 sequence reads: CATSAPSGVQETQYF. For the CDR3, the DNA is TGTGCCACCAGTGCTCCTAGCGGGGTCCAAGAGACCCAGTACTTC.

This clonotype was seen a handful of times. This sequence joins TRBV7-9 and TRBJ1-1, with no clear D. This CDR3 is 14 amino acids long. V was shortened by 5 bases and J by 1 base, with 11 bases between the two germline ends. The V gene's germline CDR1 is SEHNR and CDR2 FQNEAQ (reference sequence). In nucleotides, the CDR3 is TGTGCCAGCAGCACCTTGACTGAGAACACTGAAGCTTTCTTT. Its translation: CASSTLTENTEAFF.

The table lists this clonotype with many counts. The chain uses TRBV19 and TRBJ1-5, with D tentatively TRBD1 (5 bases). Trimming removed 3 bases from V and 6 bases from J, with 18 bases in between. This CDR3 spans 16 amino acids. Germline V CDR1 and CDR2: LNHDA, SQIVND (reference sequence). CDR3 protein: CASSIGRPSGGQPQHF. For the CDR3, the DNA is TGTGCCAGTAGTATTGGACGGCCGAGCGGGGGTCAGCCCCAGCATTTT.

This clonotype has a handful of counts. The rearrangement uses TRBV6-5 and TRBJ1-2; 9 bases line up with TRBD1. J was trimmed by 5 bases and V by 2 bases; bases with no gene match: 3. The CDR3 has 14 residues. Germline V CDR1 and CDR2: MNHEY, SVGAGI. The CDR3 spells CASSYRTGVYGYTF. CDR3 in DNA: TGTGCCAGCAGTTACAGGACAGGGGTGTATGGCTACACCTTC.

This clonotype was recorded many times. The J gene is TRBJ2-2, the V gene TRBV4-1; 11 positions match TRBD2. Losses at the gene ends were 5 bases for V and 5 bases for J; bases not matched to a gene: 13. The CDR3 is made up of 18 amino acids. Germline CDR1 is MGHRA and CDR2 is YSYEKL. CDR3 sequence reads: CASSELHSGRVRTGELFF. In DNA form, the CDR3 reads TGCGCCAGCAGCGAGCTACATAGCGGGAGGGTGAGAACCGGGGAGCTGTTTTTT.

This clonotype was recorded at least ten times. Being one base from a much bigger clone, this may be a read error. V usage is TRBV7-2 and J usage is TRBJ1-6, with D maybe TRBD1 (5 bases). V lost 3 bases and J 7 bases, leaving 16 bases between the germline ends. Looked up from germline, CDR1 is SGHTA and CDR2 is FQGNSA. There are 16 residues in the CDR3. This chain's CDR3 is CASSFTGREQNSPLHF. For the CDR3, the DNA is TGTGCCAGCAGCTTCACCGGCAGGGAACAGAATTCACCCCTCCACTTT. Full variable domain (missing parts from reference TRBV7-2 and TRBJ1-6): GAGVSQSPSNKVTEKGKDVELRCDPISGHTALYWYRQSLGQGLEFLIYFQGNSAPDKSGLPSDRFSAERTGGSVSTLTIQRTQQEDSAVYLCASSFTGREQNSPLHFGNGTRLTVT.

This clonotype was found many times. The gene calls are TRBV5-6 and TRBJ2-7, with D possibly TRBD1 on 6 matching bases. Germline V CDR1 and CDR2: SGHDT, YYEEEE. The CDR3 spans 15 residues. The V gene lost 4 bases and the J gene lost 7 bases, with 21 bases spanning the gap. CDR3 region: CASSVRAGVGMEQYF. In DNA form, the CDR3 reads TGTGCCAGCAGCGTACGAGCAGGGGTTGGGATGGAGCAGTACTTC. The full variable domain, its missing parts supplied by reference TRBV5-6 and TRBJ2-7, is DAGVTQSPTHLIKTRGQQVTLRCSPKSGHDTVSWYQQALGQGPQFIFQYYEEEERQRGNFPDRFSGHQFPNYSSELNVNALLLGDSALYLCASSVRAGVGMEQYFGPGTRLTVT.

Ten or more counts support this clonotype. V usage is TRBV5-8 and J usage is TRBJ1-6, with D hard to call. Germline-derived CDR1 and CDR2 are SGHTS and YDEGEE. Between the trimmed V and J ends, which lost 4 bases and 11 bases, there was a span of 16 bases. This CDR3 spans 14 amino acids. The DNA of the CDR3 is TGTGCCAGCAGCGCAAACAGCGCATGGACACCCCTCCACTTT. Protein product: CASSANSAWTPLHF.